These 24 T cell receptor beta chains came from one sample sequenced in a study of T cells in Graves' hyperthyroidism and ophthalmopathy. The TCR beta CDR3 regions underwent amplification using RNA transcripts as the source. RT-PCR in the first round (using the HTBI primer set) targeted the TCR CDR3. In TCRdb, the multiplex PCR reads were re-called with MiXCR into one record per CDR3 protein. The table lists fewer than 200,000 distinct CDR3 sequences, less than 10% of them singletons. The sample was blood. The receptors stem from a woman aged 18-30 years with Graves' hyperthyroidism that later progressed to Graves' ophthalmopathy.

This chain uses TRBV5-4 with TRBJ1-5; 7 bases line up with TRBD1. V lost 2 bases to trimming and J lost 5 bases; unmatched junction nucleotides: 7. Germline loops: CDR1 SGHNT, CDR2 YYREEE (reference sequence). CDR3 length equals 15 residues. This CDR3 reads CASSFYGDRYQPQHF. The CDR3 DNA reads TGTGCCAGCAGCTTTTACGGGGACAGATATCAGCCCCAGCATTTT.

This clonotype has at least ten counts. V and J are TRBV20-1 and TRBJ2-7; D could derive from TRBD1 or TRBD2 (5 bases each). The V gene's germline CDR1 is DFQATT and CDR2 SNEGSKA (reference sequence). CDR3 length: 13 amino acids. Trimming stripped 3 bases from V and 0 bases from J, with 9 bases between. The CDR3 bases are TGCAGTGCTAGTGGGACCCTCTCCTACGAGCAGTACTTC. Translated, it gives CSASGTLSYEQYF.

This rearrangement joins TRBV9 to TRBJ2-3, with D perhaps given as TRBD1 or TRBD2 (6 bases each). V was shortened by 0 bases and J by 3 bases, with 17 bases between the two germline ends. The CDR3 contains 17 residues. Germline-derived CDR1 and CDR2 are SGDLS and YYNGEE. The CDR3 here is CASSVARGTRETDTQYF. Written as DNA, the CDR3 is TGTGCCAGCAGCGTAGCACGCGGGACACGGGAAACAGATACGCAGTATTTT.

On this clonotype: A read error may be the cause here, since a much bigger clone is one base away. The chain joins TRBV11-2 to TRBJ2-6; 12 bases fit TRBD1. This CDR3 is built from 18 residues. Germline V gives CDR1 SGHAT, CDR2 FQNNGV. The CDR3 sequence: CTSRVLGQGADGANVLTF. CDR3 bases: TGTACCAGCAGGGTACTGGGACAGGGGGCGGATGGGGCCAACGTCCTGACTTTC.

This clonotype showed up many times. This chain joins TRBV12-3 or TRBV12-4 and TRBJ2-7; no definite D call. The CDR3 covers 13 residues. V dropped 3 bases and J dropped 3 bases, with 9 bases sitting between them. The CDR3 reads CASSLSRIYEQYF. The CDR3 nucleotides are TGTGCCAGCAGTTTGAGTCGTATCTACGAGCAGTACTTC.

This clonotype has at least ten counts. This sequence joins TRBV24-1 and TRBJ2-1; weak D call: TRBD2 (5 bases). Germline V CDR1 and CDR2: KGHDR, SFDVKD. The CDR3 is 14 residues long. V lost 7 bases to trimming and J lost 5 bases, with 14 bases between them. This CDR3 reads CATRARGQHNEQFF. The CDR3 nucleotides read TGTGCCACCAGAGCGAGAGGGCAACACAATGAGCAGTTCTTC.

The CDR3 region has the DNA TGTGCCAGCAGTGCGGACGGGAACTATGGCTACACCTTC. Translated, it gives CASSADGNYGYTF. The chain links TRBV6-1 to TRBJ1-2, with D uncertain. Germline assignment: CDR1 MNHNS and CDR2 SASEGT. The CDR3 spans 13 residues. Trimming cost V 4 bases and J 2 bases, with 8 bases left between them.

This rearrangement joins TRBV13 to TRBJ2-1; D is undetermined. This CDR3 has 18 amino acids. CDR1 is PRHDT, CDR2 FYEKMQ, per germline (reference sequence). Trimming cost V 0 bases and J 6 bases, with 21 bases left between them. CDR3 bases: TGTGCCAGCAGCTTAGGGGTCCGGAGACGGGCCTCGGGCAATGAGCAGTTCTTC. Protein product: CASSLGVRRRASGNEQFF.

There are many counts of this clonotype. The chain has TRBV5-1 and TRBJ2-1; tentative D call: TRBD2 (5 bases). CDR3 length: 11 residues. V lost 5 bases and J lost 10, with 10 bases in between. Per germline, CDR1 SGHRS and CDR2 YFSETQ. CDR3 DNA sequence: TGCGCCAGCAGAAAGGGAGAAGAGCAGTTCTTC. Protein product: CASRKGEEQFF.

Many counts were recorded for this clonotype. This chain connects TRBV20-1 to TRBJ1-5; TRBD1 matches at 9 bases. Losses at the gene ends were 6 bases for V and 3 bases for J; bases not matched to a gene: 3. The CDR3 length is 13 residues. Germline CDR1 and CDR2: DFQATT and SNEGSKA (reference sequence). The CDR3 sequence: CSAGQGYNQPQHF. CDR3 nucleotides: TGCAGTGCGGGACAGGGCTACAATCAGCCCCAGCATTTT.

This clonotype was seen repeatedly, ten times or more. V usage is TRBV15 and J usage is TRBJ2-7; 10 positions match TRBD2. CDR1 is LNHNV, CDR2 YYDKDF, per germline (reference sequence). J gave up 5 bases and V 0 bases, and 7 bases lay outside the gene matches. CDR3 length: 16 amino acids. CDR3 region: CATSRDQGTSVNEQYF. The CDR3, as DNA: TGTGCCACCAGCAGAGATCAAGGGACTAGCGTGAACGAGCAGTACTTC.

The J gene is TRBJ1-1, the V gene TRBV5-1; the D gene is possibly TRBD1 (6 bases). This CDR3 is 16 amino acids long. CDR1 SGHRS and CDR2 YFSETQ come from the germline V gene. Between the trimmed V and J ends, which lost 1 base and 2 bases, there was a span of 15 bases. CDR3 in DNA: TGCGCCAGCAGCTTGATTTTTGGACAGAGAAACACTGAAGCTTTCTTT. Amino acid sequence: CASSLIFGQRNTEAFF. Filled out from reference TRBV5-1 and TRBJ1-1, the complete variable domain reads KAGVTQTPRYLIKTRGQQVTLSCSPISGHRSVSWYQQTPGQGLQFLFEYFSETQRNKGNFPGRFSGRQFSNSRSEMNVSTLELGDSALYLCASSLIFGQRNTEAFFGQGTRLTVV.

This clonotype came up many times. The chain couples TRBV3-1 to TRBJ1-1, with a possible D match to TRBD1 (5 bases). This CDR3 is built from 16 residues. V gave up 3 bases and J gave up 5 bases, with 19 bases separating them. From germline, CDR1 is LGHDT and CDR2 YNNKEL (reference sequence). The CDR3 sequence: CASSQDRGTGGTEAFF. CDR3 in DNA: TGTGCCAGCAGCCAGGACCGCGGGACGGGGGGGACTGAAGCTTTCTTT.

This CDR3 is CASSFTGIGNQPQHF. In nucleotides, the CDR3 is TGTGCCAGCAGTTTTACAGGGATCGGCAATCAGCCCCAGCATTTT. The V call is TRBV28, the J call TRBJ1-5; weak D call: TRBD1 (6 bases). Germline CDR1 MDHEN, CDR2 SYDVKM. Trimming stripped 3 bases from V and 2 bases from J, with 11 bases between. The CDR3 is made up of 15 amino acids.

This clonotype appeared many times. V and J are TRBV12-3 or TRBV12-4 and TRBJ1-5; possible D gene TRBD1, 5 bases. V was cut by 5 bases and J by 0 bases, with 14 bases left in between. This CDR3 has 16 amino acids. CDR3 sequence reads: CASSPQPTGSNQPQHF. DNA of the CDR3: TGTGCCAGCAGTCCCCAACCTACAGGTAGCAATCAGCCCCAGCATTTT.

This clonotype came up many times. The gene calls are TRBV10-2 and TRBJ1-5; no definite D call. Trimming took 2 bases from V and 8 from J, leaving 7 bases between them. CDR3 length equals 12 residues. CDR1 is WSHSY, CDR2 SAAADI, per germline. DNA for the CDR3: TGCGCCAGCAGTGAGACGGGTGAGCCCCAGCATTTT. This codes for CASSETGEPQHF.

This clonotype occurred many times. The V and J genes are TRBV6-1 and TRBJ2-1; no reliable D call. Germline CDR1 and CDR2: MNHNS and SASEGT. The CDR3 spans 12 residues. Deletions cut 5 bases from V and 6 bases from J, with 8 bases between. CDR3 sequence: CASSQLANEQFF. CDR3 nucleotide sequence: TGTGCCAGCAGTCAATTAGCCAATGAGCAGTTCTTC.

This clonotype was found many times. This sequence joins TRBV7-9 and TRBJ1-5; weak D call: TRBD1 (5 bases). This CDR3 contains 16 residues. Germline loops: CDR1 SEHNR, CDR2 FQNEAQ (reference sequence). V lost 0 bases to trimming and J lost 6 bases, with 15 bases between them. Here the CDR3 DNA reads TGTGCCAGCAGCTTAGCTGGGGCAAGAGGCCTTCAGCCCCAGCATTTT. Its protein product is CASSLAGARGLQPQHF.

The sample holds many counts of this clonotype. The CDR3, as DNA: TGCAGTGCTCGAAATGAAGGGACCCAGTACTTC. This codes for CSARNEGTQYF. The chain couples TRBV20-1 to TRBJ2-5; D is unresolved. Trimming pared 5 bases from V and 7 bases from J, leaving 11 bases between. CDR1 DFQATT and CDR2 SNEGSKA come from the germline V gene (reference sequence). This CDR3 has 11 amino acids.

The V and J genes are TRBV27 and TRBJ1-1; D unclear. The germline CDR1 and CDR2 sequences are MNHEY and SMNVEV (reference sequence). Trimming cost V 3 bases and J 2 bases, with 25 bases left between them. The CDR3 contains 19 residues. DNA of the CDR3: TGTGCCAGCAGTTTGTTCCCCCCGGCTGTCCCCAGGATTAACACTGAAGCTTTCTTT. This codes for CASSLFPPAVPRINTEAFF.

The sample holds a few counts of this clonotype. The chain has TRBV30 and TRBJ2-3; 8 positions match TRBD2. This CDR3 has 13 residues. The germline V gene encodes CDR1 GTSNPN and CDR2 SVGIG (reference sequence). After removal of 4 bases from V and 3 bases from J, the junction contained 3 bases not matched to a gene. The CDR3, as DNA: TGTGCCTGGAAAGCGGGAGCGACAGATACGCAGTATTTT. Translating it yields CAWKAGATDTQYF.

At least ten counts were recorded for this clonotype. The chain couples TRBV5-1 to TRBJ2-1; 11 bases align to TRBD2. After removal of 0 bases from V and 10 bases from J, the junction contained 12 bases not matched to a gene. The CDR3 runs 17 residues. CDR1 SGHRS and CDR2 YFSETQ come from the germline V gene. CDR3 bases: TGCGCCAGCAGCTTGGGGACTAGCGGGCTGCTCCTCAAGGAGCAGTTCTTC. Translated: CASSLGTSGLLLKEQFF.

This clonotype has a count of ten or more. This chain connects TRBV3-1 to TRBJ1-1; possibly TRBD1 for D (5 bases). Between the trimmed V and J ends, which lost 0 bases and 1 base, there was a span of 12 bases. Germline V gene lookup returns CDR1 LGHDT and CDR2 YNNKEL (reference sequence). The CDR3 covers 16 residues. The CDR3 nucleotides read TGTGCCAGCAGCCAAGATTCTTGGGGCTGGAACACTGAAGCTTTCTTT. Its translation: CASSQDSWGWNTEAFF. Supplemented by reference TRBV3-1 and TRBJ1-1, the full variable domain reads DTAVSQTPKYLVTQMGNDKSIKCEQNLGHDTMYWYKQDSKKFLKIMFSYNNKELIINETVPNRFSPKSPDKAHLNLHINSLELGDSAVYFCASSQDSWGWNTEAFFGQGTRLTVV.

This clonotype occurred many times. This chain connects TRBV11-2 to TRBJ2-1; D is perhaps TRBD1 (6 bases). Germline V CDR1 and CDR2: SGHAT, FQNNGV. Trimming took off 7 bases at V and 4 bases at J, with 17 bases between the two ends. The CDR3 has 15 residues. The CDR3 here is CASTQVGDTYNEQFF. CDR3 DNA sequence: TGTGCCAGCACCCAAGTAGGGGACACATACAATGAGCAGTTCTTC.